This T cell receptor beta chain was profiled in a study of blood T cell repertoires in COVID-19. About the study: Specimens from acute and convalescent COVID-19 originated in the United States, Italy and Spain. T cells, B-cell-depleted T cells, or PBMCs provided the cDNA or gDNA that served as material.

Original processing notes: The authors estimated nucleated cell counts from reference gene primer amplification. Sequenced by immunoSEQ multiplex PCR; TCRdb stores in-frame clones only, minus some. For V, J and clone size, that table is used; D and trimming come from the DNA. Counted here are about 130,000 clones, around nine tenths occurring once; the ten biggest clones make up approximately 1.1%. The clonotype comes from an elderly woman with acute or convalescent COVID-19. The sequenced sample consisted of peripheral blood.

Written as DNA, the CDR3 is TGCGCCAGCAGCGCAGACAGGGTAACTGAAGCTTTCTTT. Translation gives CASSADRVTEAFF. The gene calls are TRBV4-3 and TRBJ1-1; 7 nucleotides line up with TRBD1. Germline trimming cut 5 bases from V and 5 bases from J; bases unmatched to any gene: 5. This CDR3 comprises 13 residues. Germline-derived CDR1 and CDR2 are LGHNA and YSLEER.